This TCR beta chain was documented in a study of shared clonotypes between healthy human individuals. Whole-study results and caveats: Naive subsets, compared against memory subsets, generally had larger estimated richness values.

With regard to this clone: Antigen unknown.

Some clones are missing from TCRdb's copy, which holds only in-frame ones; the method was immunoSEQ multiplex PCR. The sample includes fewer than 3 million clones, 85% to 95% of them seen just once. The sequenced material came from naive CD4+ T cells from PBMCs. Subset meaning: CD45RA+ positively selected. This TCR came from a young man in good health. Some clones in this sample may be carry-over from other donors' samples.

CDR3 protein: CASRRGTPLRREYGYTF. CDR3 sequence (DNA): TGTGCCAGCAGAAGAGGTACCCCCCTCCGCAGAGAATATGGCTACACCTTC. The chain recombines TRBV27 with TRBJ1-2; D gene uncertain. CDR1 and CDR2 from the germline V gene are MNHEY and SMNVEV (reference sequence). V was trimmed by 6 bases and J by 5 bases, leaving 25 bases between them. This CDR3 is 17 amino acids long.